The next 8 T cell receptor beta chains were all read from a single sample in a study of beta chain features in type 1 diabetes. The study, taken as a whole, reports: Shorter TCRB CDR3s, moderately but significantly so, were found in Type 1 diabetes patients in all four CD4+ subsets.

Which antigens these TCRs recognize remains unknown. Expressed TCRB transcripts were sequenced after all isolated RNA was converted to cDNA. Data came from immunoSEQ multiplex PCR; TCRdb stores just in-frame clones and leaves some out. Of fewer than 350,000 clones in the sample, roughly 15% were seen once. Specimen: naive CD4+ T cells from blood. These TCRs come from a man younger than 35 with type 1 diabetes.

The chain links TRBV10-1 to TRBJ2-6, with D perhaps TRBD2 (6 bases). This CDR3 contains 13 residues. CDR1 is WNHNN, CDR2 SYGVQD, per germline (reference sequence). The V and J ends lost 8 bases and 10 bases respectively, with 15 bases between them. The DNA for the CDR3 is TGCGCCAGCGGGGAACGGGGGAGTAACGTCCTGACTTTC. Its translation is CASGERGSNVLTF.

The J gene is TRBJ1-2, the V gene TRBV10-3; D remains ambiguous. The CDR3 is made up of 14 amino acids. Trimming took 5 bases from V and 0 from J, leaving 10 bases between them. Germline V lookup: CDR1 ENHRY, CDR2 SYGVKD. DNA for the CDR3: TGTGCCATCAGTCTACAGTCAGCTAACTATGGCTACACCTTC. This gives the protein CAISLQSANYGYTF.

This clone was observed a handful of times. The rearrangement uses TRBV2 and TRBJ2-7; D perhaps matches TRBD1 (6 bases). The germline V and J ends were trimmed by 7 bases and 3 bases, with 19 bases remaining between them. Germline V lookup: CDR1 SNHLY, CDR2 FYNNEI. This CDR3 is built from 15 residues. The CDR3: CASIGLRDKFYEQYF. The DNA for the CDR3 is TGTGCCAGCATAGGGTTGAGGGACAAATTCTACGAGCAGTACTTC.

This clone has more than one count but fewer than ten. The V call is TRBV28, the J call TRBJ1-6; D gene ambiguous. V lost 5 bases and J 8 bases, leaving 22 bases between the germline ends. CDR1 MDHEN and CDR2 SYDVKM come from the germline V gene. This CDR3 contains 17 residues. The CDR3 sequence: CASSPTTVHPSHSPLHF. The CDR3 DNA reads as TGTGCCAGCAGTCCGACTACTGTGCACCCTTCCCATTCACCCCTCCACTTT.

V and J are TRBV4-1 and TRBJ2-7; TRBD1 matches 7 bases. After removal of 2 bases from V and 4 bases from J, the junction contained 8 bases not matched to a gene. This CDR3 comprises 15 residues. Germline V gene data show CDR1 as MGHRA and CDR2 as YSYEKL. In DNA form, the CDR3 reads TGCGCCAGCAGCCAACCAACACAGGGGAAGTACGAGCAGTACTTC. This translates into CASSQPTQGKYEQYF.

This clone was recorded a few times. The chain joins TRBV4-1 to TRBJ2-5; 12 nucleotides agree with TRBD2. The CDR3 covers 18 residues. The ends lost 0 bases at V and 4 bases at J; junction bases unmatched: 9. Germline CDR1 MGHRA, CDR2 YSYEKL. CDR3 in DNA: TGCGCCAGCAGCCAAGACGGCATCACTAGCGGGGGGAGAGAGACCCAGTACTTC. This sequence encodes CASSQDGITSGGRETQYF.

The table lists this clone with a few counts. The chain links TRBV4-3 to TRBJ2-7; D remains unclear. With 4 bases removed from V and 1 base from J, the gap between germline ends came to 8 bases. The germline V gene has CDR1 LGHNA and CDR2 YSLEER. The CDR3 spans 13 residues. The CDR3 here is CASSLTKSYEQYF. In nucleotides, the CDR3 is TGCGCCAGCAGCCTCACTAAGTCCTACGAGCAGTACTTC.

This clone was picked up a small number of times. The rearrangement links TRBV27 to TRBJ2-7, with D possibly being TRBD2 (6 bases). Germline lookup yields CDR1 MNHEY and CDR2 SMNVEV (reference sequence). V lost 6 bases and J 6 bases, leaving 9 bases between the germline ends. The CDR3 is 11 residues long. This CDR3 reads CASSPGLEQYF. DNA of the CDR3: TGTGCCAGCAGCCCGGGACTCGAGCAGTACTTC.